The 20 T cell receptor beta chains reported below all come from one sample, sequenced in a study of blood T cell repertoires in COVID-19 (dated by TCRdb to 2018 to 2021). The library was built by means of the immunoSEQ multiplex PCR assay. TCRdb obtained this table from immuneACCESS and retained in-frame rearrangements with V and J assigned. These tables miss some clones; where compared with another copy, unresolved V genes account for less than half of the shortfall, and the remainder is unexplained. This sample holds 250,000 to 350,000 clones; about 81% were observed only once. The ten largest clonotypes hold about 1.5% of the sample. What was sequenced was peripheral blood. These receptors all stem from a human donor with COVID-19, enrolled during active disease. The donor label of this sample is uncertain.

The V call is TRBV9, the J call TRBJ1-6; D uncertain. The germline V and J ends were trimmed by 0 bases and 10 bases, with 14 bases remaining between them. The germline V gene encodes CDR1 SGDLS and CDR2 YYNGEE. This CDR3 is built from 15 residues. The CDR3 DNA reads TGTGCCAGCAGCGTAGAGGGCAGGACTTGGTCACCCCTCCACTTT. Its translation: CASSVEGRTWSPLHF.

Details on this clone: Other DNA sequences in the same sample also yield this CDR3. V usage is TRBV6-2 or TRBV6-3 and J usage is TRBJ2-2, with a possible D match to TRBD2 (6 bases). This CDR3 is 16 amino acids long. Germline V gives CDR1 MNHEY, CDR2 SVGEGT. The V end was cut by 3 bases, the J end by 0 bases, with 11 bases between. CDR3 sequence (DNA): TGTGCCAGCAGTTATGGCGCGGGGACGAACACCGGGGAGCTGTTTTTT. Amino acids: CASSYGAGTNTGELFF.

V usage is TRBV3-1 (or the pseudogene TRBV3-2) and J usage is TRBJ1-5, with D uncertain. Germline CDR1 and CDR2: LGHDT and YNNKEL (reference sequence). The germline V and J ends were trimmed by 4 bases and 3 bases, with 19 bases remaining between them. This CDR3 is 17 amino acids long. CDR3: CASSLPGLKVLNQPQHF. In nucleotides, the CDR3 is TGTGCCAGCAGCCTTCCGGGATTAAAGGTCCTCAATCAGCCCCAGCATTTT.

This clone occurred once. The chain recombines TRBV10-2 with TRBJ2-7; TRBD2 might be the D (5 bases). CDR3 size: 16 residues. Germline lookup yields CDR1 WSHSY and CDR2 SAAADI. V was pared by 6 bases and J by 3 bases, with 21 bases between. The CDR3 DNA reads TGCGCCAGCAGAACCGGGCGGTCTAGCACCGTCTACGAGCAGTACTTC. It yields the protein CASRTGRSSTVYEQYF.

The rearrangement joins TRBV6-5 to TRBJ1-5; D is unresolved. This CDR3 region has 14 residues. Germline assignment: CDR1 MNHEY and CDR2 SVGAGI. V was pared by 8 bases and J by 2 bases, with 13 bases between. The chain's CDR3 is CASSESGGNQPQHF. CDR3 nucleotides: TGTGCCAGCTCAGAGTCCGGGGGCAATCAGCCCCAGCATTTT.

The genes are TRBV11-3 and TRBJ2-1; 7 positions agree with TRBD2. Germline loops: CDR1 SGHNT, CDR2 YENEEA. V was clipped by 1 base and J by 7 bases; unmatched bases: 7. The CDR3 has 15 amino acids. The chain's CDR3 is CASSLAAGVINEQFF. The CDR3 DNA follows: TGTGCCAGCAGCTTAGCTGCGGGAGTTATAAATGAGCAGTTCTTC.

This clone appeared once. The rearrangement uses TRBV19 and TRBJ2-2; a weak D match, TRBD1 (6 bases). Germline CDR1 is LNHDA and CDR2 is SQIVND (reference sequence). This CDR3 has 12 residues. V lost 8 bases and J lost 5, with 9 bases in between. The CDR3 nucleotides read TGTGCCAGTTCAGGGGCGACCGGGGAGCTGTTTTTT. Its protein product is CASSGATGELFF.

The V call is TRBV4-3, the J call TRBJ2-2; 7 bases agree with TRBD2. The junction had 1 base not matched to a gene; V was cut back by 0 bases and J by 3 bases. This CDR3 has 15 amino acids. From germline, CDR1 is LGHNA and CDR2 YSLEER. CDR3 protein: CASSQDRGDTGELFF. The CDR3 coding sequence is TGCGCCAGCAGCCAAGATCGGGGGGACACCGGGGAGCTGTTTTTT.

This rearrangement joins TRBV9 to TRBJ2-3; D is possibly TRBD1 (6 bases). V was trimmed by 3 bases and J by 4 bases, leaving 9 bases between them. This CDR3 is 13 amino acids long. CDR1 is SGDLS and CDR2 is YYNGEE in the germline V gene. This CDR3 is CASSAQGSDTQYF. The DNA for the CDR3 is TGTGCCAGCAGCGCACAGGGTTCAGATACGCAGTATTTT.

Regarding this clone: Given a much more abundant clone one base away, this may be a read error. The J gene is TRBJ2-7, the V gene TRBV5-8; D unresolved. The length of the CDR3 is 11 residues. Germline-derived CDR1 and CDR2 are SGHTS and YDEGEE. Deletions cut 5 bases from V and 3 bases from J, with 6 bases between. The CDR3 spells CASRSFYEQYF. CDR3 DNA: TGTGCCAGCAGAAGCTTCTACGAGCAGTACTTC.

The V and J genes are TRBV5-1 and TRBJ2-2; 16 bases align to TRBD2. The CDR3 runs 19 residues. CDR1 and CDR2 from the germline V gene are SGHRS and YFSETQ. Unmatched junction bases numbered 9, after V lost 3 bases and J lost 4 bases. The CDR3, as DNA: TGCGCCAGCAGCTCGGCCGGGACTAGCGGGAGGGCCGCCACCGGGGAGCTGTTTTTT. The encoded protein is CASSSAGTSGRAATGELFF. The full variable domain, completed using reference TRBV5-1 and TRBJ2-2, is KAGVTQTPRYLIKTRGQQVTLSCSPISGHRSVSWYQQTPGQGLQFLFEYFSETQRNKGNFPGRFSGRQFSNSRSEMNVSTLELGDSALYLCASSSAGTSGRAATGELFFGEGSRLTVL.

This clone was seen once. The chain recombines TRBV7-9 with TRBJ2-1, with a possible D match to TRBD2 (7 bases). Between the trimmed V and J ends, which lost 4 bases and 5 bases, there was a span of 27 bases. The germline V gene encodes CDR1 SEHNR and CDR2 FQNEAQ (reference sequence). The CDR3 totals 19 residues. In DNA form, the CDR3 reads TGTGCCAGCAGCTCATTGGGCTCTTCCAGTGGGGGGGCGAACAATGAGCAGTTCTTC. Encoded protein: CASSSLGSSSGGANNEQFF.

This chain uses TRBV25-1 with TRBJ1-4; TRBD1 might be the D (5 bases). Trimming took 4 bases from V and 3 from J, leaving 9 bases between them. The CDR3 totals 14 residues. Per the germline V gene, CDR1 is MGHDK and CDR2 is SYGVNS. CDR3 sequence (DNA): TGTGCCAGCAGTGCCGGGGGGTCTAATGAAAAACTGTTTTTT. This encodes CASSAGGSNEKLFF.

The CDR3 reads CAWSPDPISYNEQFF. The CDR3 DNA is TGTGCCTGGAGTCCCGATCCTATCTCCTACAATGAGCAGTTCTTC. V is TRBV30 and J is TRBJ2-1; D gene ambiguous. Trimming shortened V by 2 bases and J by 0 bases, and 11 bases separated the two germline ends. Per the germline V gene, CDR1 is GTSNPN and CDR2 is SVGIG (reference sequence). The CDR3 is made up of 15 amino acids.

V usage is TRBV6-5 and J usage is TRBJ2-2; D remains unclear. CDR3 length: 12 residues. CDR1 is MNHEY, CDR2 SVGAGI, per germline. V was trimmed by 6 bases and J by 5 bases, leaving 7 bases between them. CDR3 residues: CASSLSTGELFF. CDR3 DNA sequence: TGTGCCAGCAGCCTTTCTACCGGGGAGCTGTTTTTT.

J is TRBJ2-7 and V is TRBV30, with D perhaps TRBD1 (6 bases). Trimming removed 5 bases at V and 1 base at J, with 12 bases between. The V gene's germline CDR1 is GTSNPN and CDR2 SVGIG (reference sequence). The CDR3 sequence is 13 residues long. The CDR3 loop is CAWSGTRSYEQYF. CDR3 in DNA: TGTGCCTGGTCCGGGACACGATCCTACGAGCAGTACTTC.

The genes are TRBV5-1 and TRBJ2-3; weak D call: TRBD1 (5 bases). The V gene's germline CDR1 is SGHRS and CDR2 YFSETQ. The CDR3 is 16 amino acids. V was trimmed by 1 base and J by 0 bases, leaving 12 bases between them. This CDR3 is CASSLQGMSSTDTQYF. The DNA for the CDR3 is TGCGCCAGCAGCTTGCAGGGTATGTCTAGCACAGATACGCAGTATTTT.

V usage is TRBV7-6 and J usage is TRBJ1-1; maybe TRBD1 (6 bases). The germline V gene encodes CDR1 SGHVS and CDR2 FNYEAQ. The length of the CDR3 is 18 residues. V lost 3 bases, J lost 1 base, and 21 bases lay in between. The CDR3 DNA sequence: TGTGCCAGCAGCTTTTGGCCCCTAACAGGGCCTGGGAACACTGAAGCTTTCTTT. Its translation: CASSFWPLTGPGNTEAFF.

The rearrangement joins TRBV7-3 to TRBJ2-1, with 11 bases matching TRBD2. Germline V gene data show CDR1 as SGHTA and CDR2 as FQGTGA. CDR3 size: 16 residues. The J segment lost 5 bases and the V segment lost 5 bases, leaving 8 bases of the junction unmatched. In DNA, the CDR3 is TGTGCCAGCAGCCCTTCTCGACTAGCGGGGAACAATGAGCAGTTCTTC. Translation gives CASSPSRLAGNNEQFF.

The chain is built from TRBV7-9 and TRBJ1-6; 9 bases align to TRBD1. Germline values: CDR1 SEHNR, CDR2 FQNEAQ (reference sequence). The CDR3 covers 13 residues. With V trimmed by 5 bases and J by 10 bases, 3 bases remained unmatched. CDR3 protein: CASSRQGESPLHF. The CDR3 nucleotides are TGTGCCAGCAGCCGACAGGGGGAATCACCCCTCCACTTT.